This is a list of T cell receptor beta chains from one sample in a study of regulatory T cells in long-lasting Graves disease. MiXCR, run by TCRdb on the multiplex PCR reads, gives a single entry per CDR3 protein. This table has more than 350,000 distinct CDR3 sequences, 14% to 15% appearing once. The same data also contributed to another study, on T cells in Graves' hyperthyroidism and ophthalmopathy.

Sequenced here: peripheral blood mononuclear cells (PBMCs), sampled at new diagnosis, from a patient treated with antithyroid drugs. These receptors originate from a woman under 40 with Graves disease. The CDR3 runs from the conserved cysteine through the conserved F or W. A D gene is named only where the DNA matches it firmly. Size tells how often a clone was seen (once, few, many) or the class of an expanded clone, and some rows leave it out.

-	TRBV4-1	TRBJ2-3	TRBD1	TGCGCCAGCAGCTCCCAGGACAGGGGGAACACAGATACGCAGTATTTT	CASSSQDRGNTDTQYF
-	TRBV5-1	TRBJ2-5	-	TGCGCCAGCAGCTCCGACCCGGCTCCGGAGACCCAGTACTTC	CASSSDPAPETQYF
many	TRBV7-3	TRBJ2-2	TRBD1	TGTGCCAGCAGCCCCGACAGGGTCCCCGGGGAGCTGTTTTTT	CASSPDRVPGELFF
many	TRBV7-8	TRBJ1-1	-	TGTGCCAGCAGCTTTGAAAAACTGCGAGCCGTGAACACTGAAGCTTTCTTT	CASSFEKLRAVNTEAFF
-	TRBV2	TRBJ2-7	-	TGTGCCGTTCTCGGTGGCTCCTCCTACGAGCAGTACTTC	CAVLGGSSYEQYF
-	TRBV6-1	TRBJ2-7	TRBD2	TGTGCCAGCAGTGAGATTCCCTGGACTAGCGGGAGAGAGAGGTACGAGCAGTACTTC	CASSEIPWTSGRERYEQYF
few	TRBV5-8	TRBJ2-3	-	TGTGCCAGCAGCTTGTCGGAGGATACGCAGTATTTT	CASSLSEDTQYF
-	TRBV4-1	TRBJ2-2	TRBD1	TGTGCCAGCAGCACACGACAGGGATCCAATTCGTACACCGGGGAGCTGTTTTTT	CASSTRQGSNSYTGELFF
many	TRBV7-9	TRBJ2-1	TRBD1	TGTGCCAGCCGTAACCGGGACAGAAGTCCGAATGAGCAGTTCTTC	CASRNRDRSPNEQFF
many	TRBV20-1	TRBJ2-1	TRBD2	TGCAGTGCTAAGGGACTAGCGGGAGGGTTGGGGTACAATGAGCAGTTCTTC	CSAKGLAGGLGYNEQFF
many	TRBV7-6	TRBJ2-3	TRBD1	TGTGCCAGCAGCTTACGGGACAGTAGCACAGATACGCAGTATTTT	CASSLRDSSTDTQYF
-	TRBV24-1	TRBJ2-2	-	TGTGCCACGCGGAGACACAACACCGGGGAGCTGTTTTTT	CATRRHNTGELFF
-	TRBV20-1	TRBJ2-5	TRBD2	TGCAGTGCTAGAGGGTCTAGCGGGCGAGGCCCCACCCAAGAGACCCAGTACTTC	CSARGSSGRGPTQETQYF
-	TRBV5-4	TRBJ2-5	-	TGTGCCAGCAGCTGGGGGGGGCACAGGGGGCAAGAGACCCAGTACTTC	CASSWGGHRGQETQYF
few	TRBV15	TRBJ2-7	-	TGTGCCACCAGCAGAGATGGTGACAGCTCCTACGAGCAGTACTTC	CATSRDGDSSYEQYF
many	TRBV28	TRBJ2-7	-	TGTGCCAGCAGTTTAGGGACGGGGACCTACGAGCAGTACTTC	CASSLGTGTYEQYF